A selection of T cell receptor beta chains follows, all from one sample in a study of PD-L1 blockade in urothelial cancer. The assay was immunoSEQ multiplex PCR, and TCRdb's table has in-frame clones only and misses some. The sample shows 57,000 or so clones, about 80% of them seen only once. The material sequenced was PBMCs, taken around atezolizumab (anti-PD-L1) treatment. These receptors came from a man in his 70s with urothelial cancer. Both conserved end residues are trimmed from each CDR3. The D gene is left open where the match is weak.

>-|TRBV9
ASSVGSRGYGNTIY
>TRBD1|TRBV6-5
ASTPDREAGNTIY
>-|TRBV30
AWMAFLQNYNEQF
>TRBD2|TRBV30
ALERGAGTGELF
>-|TRBV27
ASSLYAGIPTYNEQF
>-|TRBV14
ASSRASAREKLF
>TRBD2|TRBV11-2
ASSPGGVEQY
>TRBD2|TRBV27
ASSLLAGTDTQY
>TRBD1|TRBV5-1
ASSSGTALNTEAF
>TRBD1|TRBV30
AWSRPLGTAGEKLF
>TRBD2|TRBV4-1
ASSQVAGGGTGELF
>TRBD2|TRBV5-6
ASSRAGGTYEQY
>-|TRBV18
ASSPRAYSNQPQH
>TRBD1|TRBV5-1
ASSVMTGIPNEKLF
>TRBD1|TRBV5-4
ASSGTGEWKTQY
>-|TRBV7-2
ASSLDRGGDTQY
>-|TRBV28
ASSFKVTSTDTDTQY
>-|TRBV9
ASSVGTAGLYEQY
>-|TRBV28
ASSRGVEGNQPQH
>TRBD1|TRBV2
ASSAHRGSTGELF
>TRBD2|TRBV6-1
ASSAGGLADLPRY
>-|TRBV13
ASSVQGSHEQY
>-|TRBV4-1
ASTGPGGRGYT
>-|TRBV29-1
SVASGTRYGYT
>-|TRBV28
ASRGGGDVNTEAF
>-|TRBV6-6
ASSYSSANYGYT
>TRBD1|TRBV15
ATSRDRGQGREKLF
>-|TRBV28
ATLSSGANVLT
>-|TRBV2
ASSAGSDTEAF
>-|TRBV9
ASSVDIDTQY
>-|TRBV5-1
ASSLTGPYEQY
>-|TRBV29-1
SVAEAAGEQF
>TRBD2|TRBV19
ASRKGLAGYNEQF
>-|TRBV6-5
ASSGRGTEAF
>TRBD1|TRBV18
ASSMGQGTNTGELF
>TRBD1|TRBV27
ASGPTGGFSGYT
>-|TRBV5-4
ASSLISRTDTQY
>TRBD2|TRBV6-6
ASSHPSGSGTDTQY
>-|TRBV19
ASSIYFGNRLGEQY
>TRBD1|TRBV7-2
ASIKGTGGHGYT
>TRBD2|TRBV30
ASTRGASGRPLYNEQF
>-|TRBV4-1
ASSLLLADNEQF
>-|TRBV4-2
ASSQLSGQPGEKLF
>-|TRBV19
ASSTGRAGIRY
>TRBD1|TRBV30
AWSAGDSGKLF
>-|TRBV7-8
ASSLFVGGSYEQY
>-|TRBV10-3
ATGPGVAYNEQF
>TRBD1|TRBV11-2
ASSLGIGTGGNNGETQY
>-|TRBV10-3
ASRQNSNQPQH
>-|TRBV5-1
ASSQAQGQGQAF
>-|TRBV19
ASSRTPGGNEQF
>TRBD1|TRBV4-1
ASSQELATGRNQPQH
>-|TRBV19
ASAKRVYNEQF